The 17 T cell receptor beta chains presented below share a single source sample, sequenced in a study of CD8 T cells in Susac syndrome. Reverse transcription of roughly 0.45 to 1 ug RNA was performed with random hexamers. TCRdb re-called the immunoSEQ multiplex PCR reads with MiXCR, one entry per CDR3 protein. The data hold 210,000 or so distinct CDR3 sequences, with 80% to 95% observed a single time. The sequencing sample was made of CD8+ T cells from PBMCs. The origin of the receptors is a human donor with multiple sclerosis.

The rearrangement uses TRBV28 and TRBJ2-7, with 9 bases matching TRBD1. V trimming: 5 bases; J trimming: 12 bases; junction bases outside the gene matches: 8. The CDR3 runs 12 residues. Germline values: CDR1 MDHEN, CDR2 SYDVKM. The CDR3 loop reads CASSPLRDRVYF. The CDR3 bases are TGTGCCAGCAGTCCACTCCGGGACAGGGTGTACTTC.

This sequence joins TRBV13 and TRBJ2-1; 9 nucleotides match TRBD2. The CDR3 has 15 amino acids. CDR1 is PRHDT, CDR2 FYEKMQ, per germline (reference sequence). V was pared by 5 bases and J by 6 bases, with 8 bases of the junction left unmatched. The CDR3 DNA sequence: TGTGCCAGCAGCGGGGGGAGCGGGGGGACCAATGAGCAGTTCTTC. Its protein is CASSGGSGGTNEQFF. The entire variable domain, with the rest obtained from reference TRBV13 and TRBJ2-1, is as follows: AAGVIQSPRHLIKEKRETATLKCYPIPRHDTVYWYQQGPGQDPQFLISFYEKMQSDKGSIPDRFSAQQFSDYHSELNMSSLELGDSALYFCASSGGSGGTNEQFFGPGTRLTVL.

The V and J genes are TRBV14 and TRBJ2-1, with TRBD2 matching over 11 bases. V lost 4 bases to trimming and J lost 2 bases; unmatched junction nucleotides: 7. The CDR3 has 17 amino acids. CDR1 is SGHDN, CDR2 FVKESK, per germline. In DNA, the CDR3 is TGTGCCAGCAGCCTAGTTAGCGGGAGGGCCCCCTACAATGAGCAGTTCTTC. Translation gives CASSLVSGRAPYNEQFF.

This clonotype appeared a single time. The CDR3 DNA follows: TGTGCCAGCAGCCAAGATCGGGGGACCAGCGCGAACACCGGGGAGCTGTTTTTT. This translates into CASSQDRGTSANTGELFF. The chain has TRBV3-1 and TRBJ2-2, with TRBD2 as a possible D gene (6 bases). CDR1 LGHDT and CDR2 YNNKEL come from the germline V gene (reference sequence). V lost 0 bases and J 0 bases, leaving 14 bases between the germline ends. This CDR3 has 18 amino acids.

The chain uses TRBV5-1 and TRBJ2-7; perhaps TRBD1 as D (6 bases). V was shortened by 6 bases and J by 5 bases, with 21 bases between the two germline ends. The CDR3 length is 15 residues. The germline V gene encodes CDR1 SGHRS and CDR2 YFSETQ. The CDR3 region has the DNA TGCGCCAGCACCTGGGCGAGGTGGGGGCAGAACGAGCAGTACTTC. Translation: CASTWARWGQNEQYF.

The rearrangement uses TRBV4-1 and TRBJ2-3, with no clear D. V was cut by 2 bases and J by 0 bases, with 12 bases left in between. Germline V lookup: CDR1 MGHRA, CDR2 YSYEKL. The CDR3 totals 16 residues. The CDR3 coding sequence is TGCGCCAGCAGCCAAATGGTCCCGCCTAGCACAGATACGCAGTATTTT. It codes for CASSQMVPPSTDTQYF.

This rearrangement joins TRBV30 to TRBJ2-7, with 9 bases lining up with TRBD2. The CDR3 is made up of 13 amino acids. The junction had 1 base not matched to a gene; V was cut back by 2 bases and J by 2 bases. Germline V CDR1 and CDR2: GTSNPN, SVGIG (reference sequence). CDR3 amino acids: CAWSLAGTYEQYF. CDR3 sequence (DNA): TGTGCCTGGAGTCTAGCGGGGACCTACGAGCAGTACTTC.

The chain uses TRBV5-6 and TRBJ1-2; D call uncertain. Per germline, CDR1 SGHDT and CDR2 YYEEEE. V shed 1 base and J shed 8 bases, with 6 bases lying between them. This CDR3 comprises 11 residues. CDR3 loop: CASSLHAGYTF. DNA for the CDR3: TGTGCCAGCAGCTTGCACGCCGGCTACACCTTC.

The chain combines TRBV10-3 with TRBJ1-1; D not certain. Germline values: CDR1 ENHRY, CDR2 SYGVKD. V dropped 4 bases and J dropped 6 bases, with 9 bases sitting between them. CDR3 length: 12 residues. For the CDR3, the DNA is TGTGCCATCAGTGGGGTGGGCGCTGAAGCTTTCTTT. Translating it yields CAISGVGAEAFF.

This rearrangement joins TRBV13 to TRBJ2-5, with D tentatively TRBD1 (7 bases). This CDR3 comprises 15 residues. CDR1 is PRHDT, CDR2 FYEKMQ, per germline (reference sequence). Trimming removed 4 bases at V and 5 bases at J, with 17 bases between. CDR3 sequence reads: CASSSAQGRLETQYF. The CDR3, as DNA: TGTGCCAGCAGCTCAGCACAGGGGAGGTTGGAGACCCAGTACTTC.

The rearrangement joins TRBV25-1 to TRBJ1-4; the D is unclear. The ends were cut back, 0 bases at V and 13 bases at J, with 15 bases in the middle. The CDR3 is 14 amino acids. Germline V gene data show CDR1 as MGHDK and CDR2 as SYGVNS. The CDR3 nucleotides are TGTGCCAGCAGTGAATACAACGTGGCAGGACCACTGTTTTTT. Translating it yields CASSEYNVAGPLFF.

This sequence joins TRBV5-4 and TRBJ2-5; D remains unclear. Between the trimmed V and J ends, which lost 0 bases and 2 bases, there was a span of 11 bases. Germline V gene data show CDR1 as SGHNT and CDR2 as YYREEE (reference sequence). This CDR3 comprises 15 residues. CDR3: CASSLAALQQETQYF. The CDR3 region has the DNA TGTGCCAGCAGCTTGGCCGCCTTGCAGCAAGAGACCCAGTACTTC.

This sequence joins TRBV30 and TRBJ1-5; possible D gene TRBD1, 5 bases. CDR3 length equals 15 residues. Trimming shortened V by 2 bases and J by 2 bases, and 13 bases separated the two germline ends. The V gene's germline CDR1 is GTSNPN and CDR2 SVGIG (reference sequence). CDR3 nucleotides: TGTGCCTGGAGTCGAGGAGGGGCTGGCAATCAGCCCCAGCATTTT. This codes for CAWSRGGAGNQPQHF.

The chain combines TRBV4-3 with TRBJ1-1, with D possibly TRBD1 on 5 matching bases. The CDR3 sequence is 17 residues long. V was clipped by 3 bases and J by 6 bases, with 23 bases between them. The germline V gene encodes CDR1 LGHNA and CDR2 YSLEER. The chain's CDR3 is CASSHQRGPGIVAEAFF. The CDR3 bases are TGCGCCAGCAGCCATCAGAGGGGCCCGGGGATAGTCGCTGAAGCTTTCTTT.

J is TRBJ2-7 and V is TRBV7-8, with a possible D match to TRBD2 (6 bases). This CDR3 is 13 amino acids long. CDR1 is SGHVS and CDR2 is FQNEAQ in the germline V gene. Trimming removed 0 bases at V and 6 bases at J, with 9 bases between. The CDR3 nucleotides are TGTGCCAGCAGCTTAGCGGGGCGGGGCGAGCAGTACTTC. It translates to CASSLAGRGEQYF.

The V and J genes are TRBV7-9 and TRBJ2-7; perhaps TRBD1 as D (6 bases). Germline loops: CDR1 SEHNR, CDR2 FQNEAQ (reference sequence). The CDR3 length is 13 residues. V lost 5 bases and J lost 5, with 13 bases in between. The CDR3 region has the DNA TGTGCCAGCAGCCCCAGGGGACCCCACGAGCAGTACTTC. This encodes CASSPRGPHEQYF.

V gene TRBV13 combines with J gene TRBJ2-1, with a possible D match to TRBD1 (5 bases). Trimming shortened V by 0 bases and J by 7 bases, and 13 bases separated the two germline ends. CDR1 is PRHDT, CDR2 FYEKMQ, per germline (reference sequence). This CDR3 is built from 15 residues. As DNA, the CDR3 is TGTGCCAGCAGCTTAGGCCAGGGAATCAGGAATGAGCAGTTCTTC. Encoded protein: CASSLGQGIRNEQFF.